A selection of T cell receptor beta chains follows, all from one sample in a study of radiotherapy plus CTLA-4 blockade in lung cancer. TCRdb's table, derived via immunoSEQ multiplex PCR, lists solely in-frame clones and lacks some. Of 80,000 to 95,000 clones in the sample, less than 90% were seen once. Source: peripheral blood, taken from a patient treated with radiotherapy plus ipilimumab. These receptors came from a human donor with non-small cell lung cancer who had stable disease on radiotherapy plus ipilimumab. Both conserved end residues are part of each CDR3. D genes are given only for firm matches. The size field is filled for only some rows; it gives once, few, many or a size class.

v_gene	j_gene	abundance	d_gene	len	CDR3nt	CDR3aa
TRBV19	TRBJ1-1	.	.	14	TGTGCCAGTAGTATTGCAGGGCCGGGCACTGAAGCTTTCTTT	CASSIAGPGTEAFF
TRBV28	TRBJ2-5	.	TRBD1	15	TGTGCCAGCACCACCACGACGACAGGGGGACGGACCCAGTACTTC	CASTTTTTGGRTQYF
TRBV15	TRBJ1-2	.	.	14	TGTGCCACCAGCAGAGAGGCTGGGGCGGGTGGCTACACCTTC	CATSREAGAGGYTF
TRBV6-5	TRBJ1-6	.	.	13	TGTGCCGGGGCGGAAGCCTATAATTCACCCCTCCACTTT	CAGAEAYNSPLHF
TRBV18	TRBJ1-1	once	.	17	TGTGCCAGCTCAGCACTGGGGACACAGATAGGGAACACTGAAGCTTTCTTT	CASSALGTQIGNTEAFF
TRBV11-2	TRBJ2-3	.	.	14	TGTGCCAGCAGTCTACTAGGCTTTGCAGATACGCAGTATTTT	CASSLLGFADTQYF
TRBV11-1	TRBJ2-5	.	TRBD1	15	TGTGCCAGCAGCCTTACCTTGGACAGGGGAGAGACCCAGTACTTC	CASSLTLDRGETQYF
TRBV7-2	TRBJ1-6	.	.	13	TGTGCCAGCAGCTTATCCCCCAATTCACCCCTCCACTTT	CASSLSPNSPLHF
TRBV5-1	TRBJ2-3	.	TRBD1	14	TGCGCCAGCAGCCGGACAGGGGCGACAGATACGCAGTATTTT	CASSRTGATDTQYF
TRBV6-5	TRBJ1-1	.	.	12	TGTGCCAGCACCGAGTCTCTCACTGAAGCTTTCTTT	CASTESLTEAFF
TRBV28	TRBJ1-4	once	.	15	TGTGCCAGCAGGCCCCTGGGCGTAGGAGATGAAAAACTGTTTTTT	CASRPLGVGDEKLFF
TRBV5-4	TRBJ2-7	.	.	13	TGTGCCAGCAGCTTAAGGGGGACTTACGAGCAGTACTTC	CASSLRGTYEQYF
TRBV5-1	TRBJ2-5	.	.	14	TGCGCCAGCAGCCCGGGGGGCGGGCAAGAGACCCAGTACTTC	CASSPGGGQETQYF
TRBV7-8	TRBJ2-7	.	.	14	TGTGCCAGCAGGCCGGCCTCGCTAGCCTACGAGCAGTACTTC	CASRPASLAYEQYF
TRBV28	TRBJ1-3	few	.	14	TGTGCCAGCCACCGAGGGACATACGGAAACACCATATATTTT	CASHRGTYGNTIYF
TRBV19	TRBJ2-1	.	.	13	TGTGCCAGTAGTATGAGCTCCTACAATGAGCAGTTCTTC	CASSMSSYNEQFF